These 17 T cell receptor beta chains came from one sample sequenced in a study of blood T cell repertoires in COVID-19. Assay: immunoSEQ multiplex PCR; the TCRdb copy retains only in-frame clones and omits some. The data show 200,000 to 250,000 clones, with about four fifths seen just once and around 3.4% held by the top ten. Specimen: peripheral blood. These receptors came from a woman between 18 and 29 years old with acute or convalescent COVID-19.

The V gene is TRBV5-1, the J gene TRBJ1-5; D not resolved. Trimming left V 3 bases short and J 4 bases short, with 11 bases between. Germline V gene data show CDR1 as SGHRS and CDR2 as YFSETQ. The CDR3 runs to 14 residues. CDR3 coding DNA: TGCGCCAGCAGCTCGGACGGACTAAATCAGCCCCAGCATTTT. Translating gives CASSSDGLNQPQHF.

This chain connects TRBV12-3 or TRBV12-4 to TRBJ2-5, with D perhaps matching TRBD2 (6 bases). The V gene lost 5 bases and the J gene lost 5 bases, with 12 bases spanning the gap. This CDR3 contains 13 residues. Written as DNA, the CDR3 is TGTGCCAGCAGTGCGACTAGTAGGGAGACCCAGTACTTC. It is translated as CASSATSRETQYF.

This clone was seen once. The chain joins TRBV6-5 to TRBJ1-6, with unresolved D. The germline gives CDR1 MNHEY, CDR2 SVGAGI. The V and J ends lost 0 bases and 9 bases respectively, with 12 bases between them. The CDR3 contains 15 residues. The CDR3 DNA reads TGTGCCAGCAGTTACTCGCAGACTGGCGGTTCACCCCTCCACTTT. Translation: CASSYSQTGGSPLHF.

V and J are TRBV29-1 and TRBJ1-5; TRBD1 agrees at 12 bases. The trim removed 6 bases at V and 3 bases at J, leaving 3 bases unmatched. This CDR3 has 14 amino acids. CDR1 and CDR2 (germline): SQVTM, ANQGSEA. This CDR3 is CSVGTGGPNQPQHF. The DNA for the CDR3 is TGCAGCGTCGGGACAGGGGGCCCCAATCAGCCCCAGCATTTT.

The rearrangement links TRBV6-6 to TRBJ1-2; TRBD1 matches 8 bases. Looked up from germline, CDR1 is MNHNY and CDR2 is SVGAGI (reference sequence). The CDR3 sequence is 12 residues long. Losses at the gene ends were 8 bases for V and 4 bases for J; bases not matched to a gene: 3. The CDR3 reads CASGQGTYGYTF. The CDR3 coding sequence is TGTGCCAGCGGACAGGGAACCTATGGCTACACCTTC.

This chain links TRBV18 with TRBJ1-1, with D perhaps TRBD1 (6 bases). CDR3 size: 14 residues. V lost 8 bases to trimming and J lost 0 bases, with 13 bases between them. From germline, CDR1 is KGHSH and CDR2 LQKENI. The CDR3 region has the DNA TGTGCCAGCGCCCTCGGACAGATGAACACTGAAGCTTTCTTT. Its protein product is CASALGQMNTEAFF.

The rearrangement links TRBV29-1 to TRBJ2-5, with TRBD2 matching over 9 bases. The J segment lost 3 bases and the V segment lost 2 bases, leaving 10 bases of the junction unmatched. Germline values: CDR1 SQVTM, CDR2 ANQGSEA. The CDR3 consists of 16 residues. The chain's CDR3 is CSVELAGGPDEETQYF. The CDR3 DNA reads as TGCAGCGTTGAACTGGCGGGAGGGCCTGATGAAGAGACCCAGTACTTC.

This clone was seen more than once but under ten times. The CDR3 DNA reads TGTGCCAGCAGTCTACAGGGGGACTATGGCTACACCTTC. Amino acids: CASSLQGDYGYTF. The V gene is TRBV27, the J gene TRBJ1-2, with 8 bases matching TRBD1. CDR3 length: 13 residues. After removal of 5 bases from V and 3 bases from J, the junction contained 2 bases not matched to a gene. The germline V gene encodes CDR1 MNHEY and CDR2 SMNVEV (reference sequence).

V and J are TRBV25-1 and TRBJ2-3, with TRBD2 matching over 7 bases. Losses at the gene ends were 2 bases for V and 2 bases for J; bases not matched to a gene: 7. The germline V gene encodes CDR1 MGHDK and CDR2 SYGVNS. This CDR3 region has 16 residues. The CDR3 region has the DNA TGTGCCAGCAGTGAAGGGTTAGCGGGCCCCACAGATACGCAGTATTTT. Translated: CASSEGLAGPTDTQYF.

The CDR3 region has the DNA TGCGCCAGCAGCCAAGGGGACAATGATGGCTACACCTTC. Its translation is CASSQGDNDGYTF. The chain combines TRBV4-3 with TRBJ1-2, with D possibly TRBD1 on 6 matching bases. The CDR3 is 13 amino acids. V lost 1 base, J lost 6 bases, and 9 bases lay in between. Germline CDR1 LGHNA, CDR2 YSLEER.

V usage is TRBV27 and J usage is TRBJ1-6, with D uncertain. V lost 4 bases to trimming and J lost 10 bases, with 11 bases between them. The CDR3 contains 13 residues. CDR1 MNHEY and CDR2 SMNVEV come from the germline V gene (reference sequence). Written as DNA, the CDR3 is TGTGCCAGCAGTTCGTGGAGCGAGTCACCCCTCCACTTT. It codes for CASSSWSESPLHF.

J is TRBJ2-1 and V is TRBV5-1, with a tentative D call TRBD2 (6 bases). The ends were cut back, 4 bases at V and 10 bases at J, with 12 bases in the middle. This CDR3 has 12 amino acids. The germline CDR1 and CDR2 sequences are SGHRS and YFSETQ. CDR3 region: CASSVTSYEQFF. Written as DNA, the CDR3 is TGCGCCAGCAGCGTAACTAGCTACGAGCAGTTCTTC.

The V gene is TRBV6-5, the J gene TRBJ1-1; D is ambiguous. The CDR3 has 13 residues. Germline V gene data show CDR1 as MNHEY and CDR2 as SVGAGI. Trimming pared 7 bases from V and 3 bases from J, leaving 12 bases between. The CDR3: CASTSPGYTEAFF. CDR3 in DNA: TGTGCCAGCACCTCGCCGGGGTACACTGAAGCTTTCTTT.

This clone was seen a handful of times. The chain recombines TRBV5-1 with TRBJ1-3; 7 bases align to TRBD1. The V segment lost 0 bases and the J segment 0 bases; nucleotides outside the gene matches: 6. The CDR3 is 17 residues long. CDR1 is SGHRS, CDR2 YFSETQ, per germline. The CDR3 sequence: CASSLAPGQSSGNTIYF. DNA for the CDR3: TGCGCCAGCAGCTTGGCACCGGGACAGAGCTCTGGAAACACCATATATTTT.

V is TRBV7-2 and J is TRBJ2-2; 11 bases align to TRBD1. Trimming cost V 3 bases and J 4 bases; bases outside gene matches: 4. Germline CDR1 reads SGHTA; CDR2 reads FQGNSA. The CDR3 sequence is 16 residues long. The CDR3 region has the DNA TGTGCCAGCAGCTTGCTAGGGACAGGGGGCACCGGGGAGCTGTTTTTT. Translating gives CASSLLGTGGTGELFF.

The CDR3 DNA follows: TGTGCCAGCAGCTTGGACAGGGAGGGAAAACTGTTTTTT. Its translation is CASSLDREGKLFF. This sequence joins TRBV5-4 and TRBJ1-4; D is possibly TRBD1 (6 bases). The CDR3 totals 13 residues. Germline CDR1 is SGHNT and CDR2 is YYREEE (reference sequence). The V and J ends lost 0 bases and 10 bases respectively, with 10 bases between them.

The rearrangement uses TRBV5-1 and TRBJ1-1; D gene uncertain. Germline-derived CDR1 and CDR2 are SGHRS and YFSETQ. The CDR3 extends over 10 amino acids. V lost 7 bases and J lost 6, with 7 bases in between. This CDR3 reads CASLRSEAFF. CDR3 nucleotide sequence: TGCGCCAGCTTGAGGTCTGAAGCTTTCTTT.